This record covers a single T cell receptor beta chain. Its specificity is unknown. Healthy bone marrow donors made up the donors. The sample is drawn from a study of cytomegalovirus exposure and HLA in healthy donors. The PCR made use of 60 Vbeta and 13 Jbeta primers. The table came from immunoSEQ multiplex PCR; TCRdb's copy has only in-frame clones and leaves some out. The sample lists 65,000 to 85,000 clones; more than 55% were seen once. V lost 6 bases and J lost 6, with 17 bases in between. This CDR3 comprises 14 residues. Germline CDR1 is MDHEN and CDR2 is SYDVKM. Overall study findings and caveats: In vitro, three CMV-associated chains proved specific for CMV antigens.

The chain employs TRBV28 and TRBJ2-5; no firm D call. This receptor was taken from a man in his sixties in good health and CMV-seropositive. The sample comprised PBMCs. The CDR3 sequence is CASRAFAVRQTQYF. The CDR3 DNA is TGTGCCAGCAGAGCCTTCGCCGTTCGTCAGACCCAGTACTTC.